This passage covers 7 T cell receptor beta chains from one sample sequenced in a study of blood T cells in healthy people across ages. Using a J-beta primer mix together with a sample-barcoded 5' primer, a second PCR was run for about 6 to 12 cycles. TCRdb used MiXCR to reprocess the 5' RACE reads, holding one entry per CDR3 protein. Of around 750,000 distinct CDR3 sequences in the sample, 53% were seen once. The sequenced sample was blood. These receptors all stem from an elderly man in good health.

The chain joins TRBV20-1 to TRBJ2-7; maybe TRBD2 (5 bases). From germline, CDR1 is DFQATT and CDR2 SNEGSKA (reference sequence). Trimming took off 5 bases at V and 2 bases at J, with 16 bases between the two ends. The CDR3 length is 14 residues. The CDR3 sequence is CSALLGGPTYEQYF. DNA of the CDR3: TGCAGTGCTCTCCTGGGCGGGCCTACCTACGAGCAGTACTTC.

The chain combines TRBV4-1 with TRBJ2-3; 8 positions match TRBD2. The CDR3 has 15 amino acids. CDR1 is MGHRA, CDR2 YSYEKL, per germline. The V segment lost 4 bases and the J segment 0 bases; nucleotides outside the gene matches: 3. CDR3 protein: CASSRLALSTDTQYF. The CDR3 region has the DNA TGCGCCAGCAGCCGACTAGCGCTTAGCACAGATACGCAGTATTTT.

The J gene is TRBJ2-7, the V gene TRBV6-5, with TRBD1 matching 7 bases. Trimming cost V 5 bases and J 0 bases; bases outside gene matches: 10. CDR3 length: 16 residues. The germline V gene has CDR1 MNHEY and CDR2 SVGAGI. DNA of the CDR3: TGTGCCAGCAGTCCCCCGGTTACAGGGGCCTCCTACGAGCAGTACTTC. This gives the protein CASSPPVTGASYEQYF.

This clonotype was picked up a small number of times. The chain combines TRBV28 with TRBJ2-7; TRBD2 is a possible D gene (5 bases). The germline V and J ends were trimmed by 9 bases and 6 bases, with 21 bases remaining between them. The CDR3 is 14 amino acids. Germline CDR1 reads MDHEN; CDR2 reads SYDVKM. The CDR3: CASLSPGGGGEQYF. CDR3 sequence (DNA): TGTGCCAGTCTCAGCCCGGGTGGAGGCGGCGAGCAGTACTTC.

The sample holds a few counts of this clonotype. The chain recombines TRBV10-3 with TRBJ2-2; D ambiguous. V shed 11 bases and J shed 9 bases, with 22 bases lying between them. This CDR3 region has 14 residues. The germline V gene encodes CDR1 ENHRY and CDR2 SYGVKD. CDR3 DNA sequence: TGTGCCGCGAAAGATGGGCAGAACGCCTGGGAGCTGTTTTTT. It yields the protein CAAKDGQNAWELFF.

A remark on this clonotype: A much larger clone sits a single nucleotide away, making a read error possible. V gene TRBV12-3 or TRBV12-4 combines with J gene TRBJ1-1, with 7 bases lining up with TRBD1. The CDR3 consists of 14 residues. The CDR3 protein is CVTNFGTENTEAFF. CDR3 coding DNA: TGTGTCACCAACTTCGGGACAGAGAACACTGAAGCTTTCTTT.

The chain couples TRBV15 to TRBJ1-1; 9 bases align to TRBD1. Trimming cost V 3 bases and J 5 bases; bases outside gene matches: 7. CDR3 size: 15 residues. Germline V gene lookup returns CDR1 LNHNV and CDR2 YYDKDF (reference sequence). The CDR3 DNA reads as TGTGCCACCAGCAGGGCTACAGGGGGCTGGACTGAAGCTTTCTTT. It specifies CATSRATGGWTEAFF.